One and the same sample provided the 29 T cell receptor beta chains below, sequenced in a study of T cells in localized non-small cell lung cancer. Repertoires were generated with immunoSEQ multiplex PCR, while TCRdb's copy carries only in-frame clones and drops some. Among approximately 89,000 clones, roughly 75% were seen once, and the ten largest hold about a fifth. The source material was PBMCs, sampled before any cancer treatment. These receptors were taken from a man aged 35-69 years with stage II squamous cell lung carcinoma.

The chain carries TRBV7-9 and TRBJ1-2; D is ambiguous. There are 15 residues in the CDR3. V lost 2 bases and J 6 bases, leaving 16 bases between the germline ends. Germline values: CDR1 SEHNR, CDR2 FQNEAQ (reference sequence). The CDR3 here is CASSLTVQTAHGYTF. The CDR3 nucleotides read TGTGCCAGCAGCTTAACGGTTCAGACCGCTCATGGCTACACCTTC. The entire variable domain, with the rest obtained from reference TRBV7-9 and TRBJ1-2, is as follows: DTGVSQNPRHKITKRGQNVTFRCDPISEHNRLYWYRQTLGQGPEFLTYFQNEAQLEKSRLLSDRFSAERPKGSFSTLEIQRTEQGDSAMYLCASSLTVQTAHGYTFGSGTRLTVV.

J is TRBJ1-2 and V is TRBV4-1; D is possibly TRBD1 (6 bases). The germline V gene encodes CDR1 MGHRA and CDR2 YSYEKL. The CDR3 has 15 amino acids. The germline V and J ends were trimmed by 0 bases and 4 bases, with 12 bases remaining between them. The CDR3 loop is CASSQELHRAYGYTF. The CDR3 DNA sequence: TGCGCCAGCAGCCAAGAACTTCACAGGGCCTATGGCTACACCTTC.

The CDR3 coding sequence is TGTGCCAGCAGCCACGACAGGGCCTCCTACAATGAGCAGTTCTTC. Translating gives CASSHDRASYNEQFF. The chain couples TRBV7-3 to TRBJ2-1; 7 bases match TRBD1. Germline values: CDR1 SGHTA, CDR2 FQGTGA. The CDR3 sequence is 15 residues long. After removal of 5 bases from V and 0 bases from J, the junction contained 4 bases not matched to a gene.

This clone was counted between two and nine times. The V and J genes are TRBV10-3 and TRBJ1-6; 7 bases align to TRBD1. This CDR3 has 15 amino acids. Germline trimming cut 0 bases from V and 11 bases from J; bases unmatched to any gene: 7. In germline, CDR1 is ENHRY, CDR2 SYGVKD. The CDR3 region has the DNA TGTGCCATCAGTGAGTCAGGCTCCAGGGGGGCACCCCTCCACTTT. Translating it yields CAISESGSRGAPLHF.

V is TRBV25-1 and J is TRBJ1-2; possibly TRBD1 for D (5 bases). The CDR3 is 14 amino acids. CDR1 is MGHDK and CDR2 is SYGVNS in the germline V gene. Trimming took off 2 bases at V and 8 bases at J, with 15 bases between the two ends. The CDR3, as DNA: TGTGCCAGCAGTGAAGGGAGGATACGGGGCGGCTACACCTTC. This translates into CASSEGRIRGGYTF.

The chain combines TRBV7-6 with TRBJ2-2; TRBD1 might be the D (5 bases). Germline V gene lookup returns CDR1 SGHVS and CDR2 FNYEAQ. With 2 bases removed from V and 5 bases from J, the gap between germline ends came to 15 bases. CDR3 length equals 16 residues. The CDR3 loop is CASSLQAARGTGELFF. DNA for the CDR3: TGTGCCAGCAGCTTACAGGCAGCTAGGGGAACCGGGGAGCTGTTTTTT.

The V call is TRBV13, the J call TRBJ1-1; no firm D call. The CDR3 is 12 residues long. Germline V CDR1 and CDR2: PRHDT, FYEKMQ (reference sequence). The germline V and J ends were trimmed by 5 bases and 4 bases, with 8 bases remaining between them. The DNA of the CDR3 is TGTGCCAGCAGCCGGCAGAGCACTGAAGCTTTCTTT. It is translated as CASSRQSTEAFF.

The chain is built from TRBV7-9 and TRBJ1-4; a possible D gene is TRBD1 (5 bases). Trimming removed 1 base from V and 8 bases from J, with 11 bases in between. CDR3 size: 14 residues. Germline lookup yields CDR1 SEHNR and CDR2 FQNEAQ (reference sequence). The CDR3 region is CASSLGGGEEKLFF. The CDR3 DNA reads TGTGCCAGCAGCTTAGGTGGGGGAGAAGAAAAACTGTTTTTT.

The chain employs TRBV29-1 and TRBJ1-2, with D hard to call. Per the germline V gene, CDR1 is SQVTM and CDR2 is ANQGSEA. Trimming left V 4 bases short and J 8 bases short, with 32 bases between. The CDR3 contains 18 residues. CDR3 protein: CSVVFYSHSAARNAGYTF. For the CDR3, the DNA is TGCAGCGTTGTCTTTTACTCCCACTCGGCAGCTCGGAACGCAGGCTACACCTTC. Based on the CDR3 plus reference TRBV29-1 and TRBJ1-2, the full variable domain is SAVISQKPSRDICQRGTSLTIQCQVDSQVTMMFWYRQQPGQSLTLIATANQGSEATYESGFVIDKFPISRPNLTFSTLTVSNMSPEDSSIYLCSVVFYSHSAARNAGYTFGSGTRLTVV.

The rearrangement joins TRBV5-6 to TRBJ1-1; TRBD1 is a possible D gene (5 bases). V gave up 4 bases and J gave up 6 bases, with 16 bases separating them. The CDR3 loop spans 14 amino acids. Germline lookup yields CDR1 SGHDT and CDR2 YYEEEE. The CDR3 loop reads CASSRGSVVAEAFF. The CDR3 nucleotides read TGTGCCAGCAGCCGGGGCTCTGTAGTAGCTGAAGCTTTCTTT.

This clone was seen more than once but under ten times. The V and J genes are TRBV5-1 and TRBJ2-7; 10 bases line up with TRBD2. Germline V lookup: CDR1 SGHRS, CDR2 YFSETQ. CDR3 length: 15 residues. V was pared by 5 bases and J by 3 bases, with 8 bases of the junction left unmatched. Here the CDR3 DNA reads TGCGCCAGCAGTTACGAGCGGGGGGGCGTCTACGAGCAGTACTTC. Its translation: CASSYERGGVYEQYF. Full variable domain (outside the CDR3, taken from reference TRBV5-1 and TRBJ2-7): KAGVTQTPRYLIKTRGQQVTLSCSPISGHRSVSWYQQTPGQGLQFLFEYFSETQRNKGNFPGRFSGRQFSNSRSEMNVSTLELGDSALYLCASSYERGGVYEQYFGPGTRLTVT.

The genes are TRBV5-1 and TRBJ1-2, with a weak D call TRBD1 (6 bases). Trimming left V 0 bases short and J 4 bases short, with 13 bases between. This CDR3 has 15 residues. Germline CDR1 is SGHRS and CDR2 is YFSETQ. Here the CDR3 DNA reads TGCGCCAGCAGCTTGGGGACAGCGGTAGGCTATGGCTACACCTTC. Its protein product is CASSLGTAVGYGYTF.

The chain combines TRBV2 with TRBJ2-2, with D unresolved. This CDR3 is 13 amino acids long. Germline lookup yields CDR1 SNHLY and CDR2 FYNNEI. V was cut by 5 bases and J by 6 bases, with 10 bases left in between. CDR3 sequence: CASSWRSPGELFF. CDR3 sequence (DNA): TGTGCCAGCAGTTGGCGGTCGCCCGGGGAGCTGTTTTTT.

This chain joins TRBV4-1 and TRBJ1-4; 9 nucleotides line up with TRBD1. CDR3 length: 16 residues. The trim removed 2 bases at V and 5 bases at J, leaving 6 bases unmatched. Germline V CDR1 and CDR2: MGHRA, YSYEKL. CDR3 sequence: CASSQSPGQGNEKLFF. CDR3 coding DNA: TGCGCCAGCAGCCAATCGCCGGGACAGGGAAATGAAAAACTGTTTTTT.

The gene calls are TRBV5-6 and TRBJ1-2, with 8 bases matching TRBD1. The CDR3 loop spans 15 amino acids. CDR1 and CDR2 (germline): SGHDT, YYEEEE. The V segment lost 4 bases and the J segment 4 bases; nucleotides outside the gene matches: 9. The DNA for the CDR3 is TGTGCCAGCAGCCTCTTCGGACAGGGAGCCTATGGCTACACCTTC. Protein product: CASSLFGQGAYGYTF. Supplemented by reference TRBV5-6 and TRBJ1-2, the full variable domain reads DAGVTQSPTHLIKTRGQQVTLRCSPKSGHDTVSWYQQALGQGPQFIFQYYEEEERQRGNFPDRFSGHQFPNYSSELNVNALLLGDSALYLCASSLFGQGAYGYTFGSGTRLTVV.

The rearrangement joins TRBV6-1 to TRBJ2-1, with 12 bases identical to TRBD2. Losses at the gene ends were 1 base for V and 10 bases for J; bases not matched to a gene: 11. This CDR3 has 17 amino acids. CDR1 is MNHNS, CDR2 SASEGT, per germline. The CDR3 reads CASSEGQLAGGHREQFF. The CDR3 DNA reads TGTGCCAGCAGTGAAGGTCAGCTAGCGGGGGGGCACAGGGAGCAGTTCTTC.

The rearrangement joins TRBV7-9 to TRBJ2-4, with TRBD1 identical over 7 bases. Germline V gives CDR1 SEHNR, CDR2 FQNEAQ (reference sequence). CDR3 length equals 14 residues. With V trimmed by 4 bases and J by 3 bases, 3 bases remained unmatched. The CDR3 DNA reads as TGTGCCAGCAGCTCTCAGGGGGACAAAAACATTCAGTACTTC. It encodes CASSSQGDKNIQYF.

The chain recombines TRBV4-1 with TRBJ2-7; 9 bases are shared with TRBD2. CDR3 length: 16 residues. The junction had 4 bases not matched to a gene; V was cut back by 0 bases and J by 1 base. In germline, CDR1 is MGHRA, CDR2 YSYEKL. For the CDR3, the DNA is TGCGCCAGCAGCCAAGACCCAGCGGGAGGTTCCTACGAGCAGTACTTC. Amino acids: CASSQDPAGGSYEQYF.

This clone was seen just once. The chain combines TRBV30 with TRBJ1-2; 8 bases align to TRBD1. Germline values: CDR1 GTSNPN, CDR2 SVGIG (reference sequence). V lost 3 bases, J lost 2 bases, and 2 bases stayed unmatched. The CDR3 runs 13 residues. The CDR3 region has the DNA TGTGCCTGGAGACAGGGGGGCAACTATGGCTACACCTTC. It yields the protein CAWRQGGNYGYTF.

The chain employs TRBV19 and TRBJ2-5, with 8 bases that match TRBD1. The junction had 12 bases not matched to a gene; V was cut back by 6 bases and J by 6 bases. CDR3 size: 15 residues. Looked up from germline, CDR1 is LNHDA and CDR2 is SQIVND (reference sequence). In nucleotides, the CDR3 is TGTGCCAGTAGCCCAGACAGGGGCAGATATCAGACCCAGTACTTC. The encoded protein is CASSPDRGRYQTQYF.

V gene TRBV5-1 combines with J gene TRBJ2-1; possibly TRBD2 for D (5 bases). There are 13 residues in the CDR3. Germline lookup yields CDR1 SGHRS and CDR2 YFSETQ. Trimming cost V 3 bases and J 9 bases, with 13 bases left between them. In DNA form, the CDR3 reads TGCGCCAGCAGCTCAGGACCTAGCAGTGAGCAGTTCTTC. Protein sequence: CASSSGPSSEQFF.

CDR3 nucleotides: TGTGCCAGCAACTTAAGGACAAACTACGAGCAGTACTTC. Amino acids: CASNLRTNYEQYF. The chain recombines TRBV28 with TRBJ2-7; a weak D match, TRBD1 (5 bases). Germline V gene data show CDR1 as MDHEN and CDR2 as SYDVKM. V lost 7 bases, J lost 3 bases, and 13 bases lay in between. This CDR3 is 13 amino acids long.

Only one count was recorded for this clone. CDR3 DNA sequence: TGTGCCAGCAGCCCACACTCACGAGGTTTATACAATGAGCAGTTCTTC. Amino acid sequence: CASSPHSRGLYNEQFF. V gene TRBV14 combines with J gene TRBJ2-1; D gene unclear. The germline gives CDR1 SGHDN, CDR2 FVKESK. The CDR3 runs to 16 residues. V was shortened by 4 bases and J by 4 bases, with 17 bases between the two germline ends.

This clone has just a few counts. The chain uses TRBV11-2 and TRBJ1-1; TRBD1 agrees at 7 bases. Trimming removed 5 bases from V and 8 bases from J; junction bases left unmatched: 14. The CDR3 loop spans 15 amino acids. In germline, CDR1 is SGHAT, CDR2 FQNNGV. This CDR3 reads CASSPREGAKREAFF. The CDR3 bases are TGTGCCAGCAGCCCCCGGGAGGGGGCCAAACGGGAAGCTTTCTTT.

V is TRBV19 and J is TRBJ1-1, with D perhaps matching TRBD1 (6 bases). The CDR3 runs 13 residues. The V and J ends lost 10 bases and 5 bases respectively, with 17 bases between them. Germline V gene sequence: CDR1 LNHDA, CDR2 SQIVND (reference sequence). The CDR3 nucleotides read TGTGCCACTGGACAGAGCGGTTTTACTGAAGCTTTCTTT. Protein: CATGQSGFTEAFF.

CDR3 coding DNA: TGTGCCAGTAGTTCGGGCCAGCTTCCCAATGAGCAGTTCTTC. This sequence encodes CASSSGQLPNEQFF. This chain joins TRBV19 and TRBJ2-1; D gene unclear. CDR1 LNHDA and CDR2 SQIVND come from the germline V gene (reference sequence). V was trimmed by 5 bases and J by 6 bases, leaving 14 bases between them. The CDR3 runs 14 residues.

This clone was seen more than once but under ten times. The chain has TRBV7-9 and TRBJ2-3; maybe TRBD2 (6 bases). Germline V lookup: CDR1 SEHNR, CDR2 FQNEAQ (reference sequence). The ends were cut back, 5 bases at V and 3 bases at J, with 18 bases in the middle. The CDR3 contains 16 residues. The CDR3 reads CASSPPSARWTDTQYF. DNA for the CDR3: TGTGCCAGCAGCCCCCCTAGCGCGAGGTGGACAGATACGCAGTATTTT.

This clone was found once. The V call is TRBV5-8, the J call TRBJ2-7, with 9 bases fitting TRBD2. The ends lost 3 bases at V and 5 bases at J; junction bases unmatched: 18. The CDR3 contains 18 residues. The V gene's germline CDR1 is SGHTS and CDR2 YDEGEE. CDR3 protein: CASSWLGSGRPLLNEQYF. The DNA of the CDR3 is TGTGCCAGCAGCTGGCTGGGGAGCGGGAGGCCCCTACTGAACGAGCAGTACTTC.

This clone was counted only a few times. The rearrangement links TRBV5-1 to TRBJ1-2; no firm D call. V lost 2 bases to trimming and J lost 7 bases, with 9 bases between them. This CDR3 contains 12 residues. CDR1 and CDR2 from the germline V gene are SGHRS and YFSETQ. The DNA for the CDR3 is TGCGCCAGCAGCTTATCCCAGGCTGGCTACACCTTC. It translates to CASSLSQAGYTF. The full variable domain, completed using reference TRBV5-1 and TRBJ1-2, is KAGVTQTPRYLIKTRGQQVTLSCSPISGHRSVSWYQQTPGQGLQFLFEYFSETQRNKGNFPGRFSGRQFSNSRSEMNVSTLELGDSALYLCASSLSQAGYTFGSGTRLTVV.